This T cell receptor beta chain stems from a study of blood T cell repertoires in COVID-19. Study in general: Collection of acute and convalescent COVID-19 samples took place in the United States, Italy and Spain.

CDR1 is MNHEY, CDR2 SVGAGI, per germline. The junction had 10 bases not matched to a gene; V was cut back by 8 bases and J by 3 bases. The CDR3 has 15 residues. Authors' analysis steps: By means of reference gene primer amplification, nucleated cell counts were estimated. This table comes from immunoSEQ multiplex PCR, and its TCRdb copy is limited to in-frame clones, with some not included. V, J and clone size are those of that table, while D and trimming were read from the DNA. The table includes approximately 470,000 clones, around 90% detected once. This receptor was obtained from a woman aged 18-29 years who had recovered from COVID-19. The chain carries TRBV6-5 and TRBJ1-5; 7 bases align to TRBD1. Source material: PBMCs or T cells enriched from blood (not recorded which). The CDR3 sequence is CASRTGVDFNQPQHF. In DNA form, the CDR3 reads TGTGCCAGCCGGACAGGTGTTGACTTCAATCAGCCCCAGCATTTT.